The rows below give T cell receptor beta chains drawn from one sample of a study of blood T cell repertoires in COVID-19. Only in-frame clones appear in the TCRdb table, and some are missing; sequencing was by immunoSEQ multiplex PCR. The sample has roughly 150,000 clones; approximately 90% are singletons. Sequenced sample: peripheral blood. The receptors were gathered from a human donor in a cohort sampled during active COVID-19. Both conserved end residues are part of each CDR3. The D gene is left open where the match is weak. Size tells how often a clone was seen (once, few, many) or the class of an expanded clone, and some rows leave it out.

d_call: -; clone_size: -; j_call: TRBJ2-7; v_call: TRBV19; cdr3_aa: CASSPVGGSAYEQYF; cdr3_nt: TGTGCCAGTAGTCCCGTGGGGGGATCGGCCTACGAGCAGTACTTC
d_call: -; clone_size: few; j_call: TRBJ1-5; v_call: TRBV5-4; cdr3_aa: CASSLGHNQPQHF; cdr3_nt: TGTGCCAGCAGCTTGGGTCACAATCAGCCCCAGCATTTT
d_call: TRBD1; clone_size: -; j_call: TRBJ1-1; v_call: TRBV19; cdr3_aa: CASSNPGTDGNTEAFF; cdr3_nt: TGTGCCAGTAGTAACCCTGGGACAGACGGGAACACTGAAGCTTTCTTT
d_call: -; clone_size: -; j_call: TRBJ2-3; v_call: TRBV7-9; cdr3_aa: CASSSNLRSDTQYF; cdr3_nt: TGTGCCAGCAGTTCTAACCTGCGATCAGATACGCAGTATTTT
d_call: -; clone_size: -; j_call: TRBJ1-6; v_call: TRBV6-1; cdr3_aa: CASSEILEVSYNNSPLHF; cdr3_nt: TGTGCCAGCAGTGAAATCTTAGAGGTTTCCTATAACAATTCACCCCTCCACTTT
d_call: TRBD1; clone_size: -; j_call: TRBJ2-5; v_call: TRBV7-2; cdr3_aa: CASSLGQGGRETQYF; cdr3_nt: TGTGCCAGCAGCTTGGGACAGGGGGGGAGAGAGACCCAGTACTTC
d_call: TRBD1; clone_size: few; j_call: TRBJ2-2; v_call: TRBV15; cdr3_aa: CATGQGTGELFF; cdr3_nt: TGTGCCACGGGACAGGGCACCGGGGAGCTGTTTTTT
d_call: TRBD1; clone_size: -; j_call: TRBJ2-5; v_call: TRBV28; cdr3_aa: CASSRPGTGQWAQYF; cdr3_nt: TGTGCCAGCAGCCGCCCCGGGACAGGGCAATGGGCCCAGTACTTC
d_call: TRBD1; clone_size: few; j_call: TRBJ2-2; v_call: TRBV5-1; cdr3_aa: CASSSTGTALGHTGELFF; cdr3_nt: TGCGCCAGCAGCTCGACCGGGACAGCCTTAGGTCACACCGGGGAGCTGTTTTTT
d_call: -; clone_size: -; j_call: TRBJ2-7; v_call: TRBV6-1; cdr3_aa: CASSEAQYVYEQYF; cdr3_nt: TGTGCCAGCAGTGAAGCTCAGTATGTCTACGAGCAGTACTTC
d_call: -; clone_size: -; j_call: TRBJ1-2; v_call: TRBV4-2; cdr3_aa: CASSQDLSDGDYRYTF; cdr3_nt: TGTGCCAGCAGCCAAGATCTTTCGGACGGGGACTATCGCTACACCTTC
d_call: TRBD1; clone_size: -; j_call: TRBJ1-4; v_call: TRBV7-9; cdr3_aa: CASSPGQLPTNEKLFF; cdr3_nt: TGTGCCAGCAGCCCGGGACAGCTACCAACTAATGAAAAACTGTTTTTT
d_call: -; clone_size: -; j_call: TRBJ2-2; v_call: TRBV2; cdr3_aa: CASSSGGPWTGELFF; cdr3_nt: TGTGCCAGCAGTTCGGGGGGCCCTTGGACCGGGGAGCTGTTTTTT
d_call: TRBD2; clone_size: few; j_call: TRBJ2-2; v_call: TRBV5-6; cdr3_aa: CASYASGRVGGELFF; cdr3_nt: TGTGCCAGCTACGCTAGCGGGAGGGTTGGCGGGGAGCTGTTTTTT
d_call: -; clone_size: -; j_call: TRBJ2-2; v_call: TRBV18; cdr3_aa: CASSPDSLGTGELFF; cdr3_nt: TGTGCCAGCTCACCTGACAGTTTAGGAACCGGGGAGCTGTTTTTT
d_call: -; clone_size: -; j_call: TRBJ2-3; v_call: TRBV12-2; cdr3_aa: CASRLSWRIQHTDTQYF; cdr3_nt: TGTGCAAGTCGCTTAAGCTGGCGCATACAGCACACAGATACGCAGTATTTT
d_call: -; clone_size: -; j_call: TRBJ2-3; v_call: TRBV13; cdr3_aa: CASSTGLAGPDTQYF; cdr3_nt: TGTGCCAGCAGCACTGGACTGGCGGGGCCAGATACGCAGTATTTT
d_call: TRBD1; clone_size: -; j_call: TRBJ1-1; v_call: TRBV4-3; cdr3_aa: CASSQEGTGDTEAFF; cdr3_nt: TGCGCCAGCAGCCAAGAGGGGACAGGGGACACTGAAGCTTTCTTT
d_call: TRBD1; clone_size: -; j_call: TRBJ1-1; v_call: TRBV10-3; cdr3_aa: CAIGGDRGITEAFF; cdr3_nt: TGTGCCATCGGGGGGGACAGGGGGATCACTGAAGCTTTCTTT
d_call: -; clone_size: once; j_call: TRBJ1-1; v_call: TRBV28; cdr3_aa: CASSSAASGDTEAFF; cdr3_nt: TGTGCCAGCAGCTCCGCAGCTTCAGGGGACACTGAAGCTTTCTTT
d_call: -; clone_size: -; j_call: TRBJ1-2; v_call: TRBV9; cdr3_aa: CASSVDNRPLIGYGYTF; cdr3_nt: TGTGCCAGCAGCGTAGATAACAGGCCGCTAATAGGCTATGGCTACACCTTC
d_call: TRBD2; clone_size: -; j_call: TRBJ2-2; v_call: TRBV9; cdr3_aa: CASSALAGGRTGELFF; cdr3_nt: TGTGCCAGCAGCGCACTAGCGGGGGGTCGAACCGGGGAGCTGTTTTTT
d_call: TRBD1; clone_size: -; j_call: TRBJ2-5; v_call: TRBV18; cdr3_aa: CASSTGGGPETQYF; cdr3_nt: TGTGCCAGCTCCACAGGGGGTGGTCCAGAGACCCAGTACTTC
d_call: TRBD1; clone_size: -; j_call: TRBJ1-2; v_call: TRBV24-1; cdr3_aa: CATSDTGGGYGYTF; cdr3_nt: TGTGCCACCAGTGACACAGGGGGCGGCTATGGCTACACCTTC
d_call: TRBD1; clone_size: once; j_call: TRBJ2-2; v_call: TRBV5-1; cdr3_aa: CASSSRQGNTGELFF; cdr3_nt: TGCGCCAGCAGTAGCAGACAGGGTAACACCGGGGAGCTGTTTTTT
d_call: TRBD1; clone_size: -; j_call: TRBJ1-2; v_call: TRBV16; cdr3_aa: CASSHGTGGYGYTF; cdr3_nt: TGTGCCAGCAGCCACGGGACAGGGGGCTATGGCTACACCTTC
d_call: -; clone_size: -; j_call: TRBJ2-1; v_call: TRBV9; cdr3_aa: CASSEAGNEQFF; cdr3_nt: TGTGCCAGCAGCGAGGCGGGGAATGAGCAGTTCTTC
d_call: -; clone_size: -; j_call: TRBJ2-3; v_call: TRBV18; cdr3_aa: CASSPRGVPSTDTQYF; cdr3_nt: TGTGCCAGCTCACCACGGGGGGTACCTAGCACAGATACGCAGTATTTT
d_call: TRBD1; clone_size: -; j_call: TRBJ2-7; v_call: TRBV7-9; cdr3_aa: CASSPGQDLSYEQYF; cdr3_nt: TGTGCCAGCAGCCCGGGACAGGACCTCTCCTACGAGCAGTACTTC
d_call: -; clone_size: -; j_call: TRBJ2-7; v_call: TRBV4-1; cdr3_aa: CASSLGGDEQYF; cdr3_nt: TGCGCCAGCAGCCTAGGGGGAGACGAGCAGTACTTC
d_call: -; clone_size: -; j_call: TRBJ2-1; v_call: TRBV21-1; cdr3_aa: CASSTGTAFPLLYNEQFF; cdr3_nt: TGTGCCAGCAGCACCGGGACAGCCTTTCCTCTTCTTTACAATGAGCAGTTCTTC
d_call: TRBD2; clone_size: -; j_call: TRBJ2-7; v_call: TRBV18; cdr3_aa: CASSRALAGADEQYF; cdr3_nt: TGTGCCAGCTCACGAGCCCTAGCGGGGGCGGACGAGCAGTACTTC
d_call: TRBD1; clone_size: -; j_call: TRBJ1-2; v_call: TRBV28; cdr3_aa: CASSRGTGGYGYTF; cdr3_nt: TGTGCCAGCAGCCGCGGGACAGGGGGTTATGGCTACACCTTC
d_call: -; clone_size: -; j_call: TRBJ2-7; v_call: TRBV28; cdr3_aa: CASSLVGAHNEQYF; cdr3_nt: TGTGCCAGCAGTTTAGTGGGGGCTCACAACGAGCAGTACTTC
d_call: TRBD1; clone_size: -; j_call: TRBJ1-5; v_call: TRBV19; cdr3_aa: CASSTGTGGLPQHF; cdr3_nt: TGTGCCAGTAGTACCGGGACAGGGGGCCTGCCCCAGCATTTT
d_call: -; clone_size: -; j_call: TRBJ1-6; v_call: TRBV30; cdr3_aa: CAWRERGGSSPLHF; cdr3_nt: TGTGCCTGGAGGGAGAGGGGAGGGAGTTCACCCCTCCACTTT